The entry that follows covers one T cell receptor (beta chain) sequence. The antigen is undetermined. The data stem from a study of CD8 T cells in Susac syndrome. About the research overall: At blood draw, Susac syndrome patients were therapy-naive, on corticosteroids, or on intravenous immunoglobulin alone. Study findings and constraints: The CD4+ T cell repertoires, which came from Susac syndrome patients, showed no sign of clonal expansion.

RNA in amounts of about 0.45 to 1 ug was reverse transcribed with random hexamers. The authors amplified TCR beta CDR3 across 54 Vbeta and 13 Jbeta using immunoSEQ multiplex PCR. MiXCR was run by TCRdb on the immunoSEQ multiplex PCR reads, yielding one entry per CDR3 protein. The data contain 150,000 to 200,000 distinct CDR3 sequences, approximately 95% of them singletons. Looked up from germline, CDR1 is MGHDK and CDR2 is SYGVNS. Trimming stripped 4 bases from V and 2 bases from J, with 13 bases between. CDR3 length: 15 residues. This clonotype was obtained from a human donor with Susac syndrome. This chain links TRBV25-1 with TRBJ2-3, with D possibly matching TRBD2 (6 bases). The sample taken for sequencing was CD4+ T cells from PBMCs. In DNA, the CDR3 is TGTGCCAGCAGTGTGGCGGGATCTCACACAGATACGCAGTATTTT. Translated, it gives CASSVAGSHTDTQYF.